Following are 15 T cell receptor beta chains from one sample sequenced in a study of diagnostic markers for celiac disease. TCRdb reprocessed the reads and keeps a single row for each CDR3 protein, giving no DNA. This table lists under 4,000 distinct CDR3 sequences. Sequencing used either unsorted cells or a sorted T cell fraction (not recorded which). The receptor set was obtained from a human donor. This table probably holds off-target reads from a library built for another chain.

This clonotype is called medium-sized based on its frequency. V is TRBV9 and J is TRBJ2-2; TCRdb returns TRBD1, unconfirmable since there is no DNA. The CDR3 is 15 residues long. Germline-derived CDR1 and CDR2 are SGDLS and YYNGEE. The CDR3 sequence is CASSVEQGATGELFF.

Measured by frequency, this clonotype is medium-sized (0.01 to 0.1%). The chain recombines TRBV20-1 with TRBJ1-2; TCRdb lists TRBD1, though no DNA is available to test this call. The CDR3 contains 14 residues. Germline V gene data show CDR1 as DFQATT and CDR2 as SNEGSKA (reference sequence). This CDR3 is CSASGTGGNYGYTF.

This clonotype is identified as medium-sized from frequency. This chain connects TRBV2 to TRBJ2-5; TCRdb returns TRBD2, unconfirmable since there is no DNA. This CDR3 is 12 amino acids long. Germline values: CDR1 SNHLY, CDR2 FYNNEI. CDR3 sequence: CASVRDSGTQYF.

This clonotype registers medium-sized by frequency. The chain links TRBV15 to TRBJ2-3; as DNA is missing, the TRBD1 call by TCRdb cannot be tested. The CDR3 runs to 13 residues. The germline V gene encodes CDR1 LNHNV and CDR2 YYDKDF (reference sequence). This chain's CDR3 is CATSSRGARTQYF.

The CDR3 spells CARHENNSPLHF. The chain carries TRBV7-9 and TRBJ1-6. This CDR3 comprises 12 residues. The germline V gene has CDR1 SEHNR and CDR2 FQNEAQ (reference sequence).

By frequency, this clonotype registers medium-sized (0.01 to 0.1%). The chain employs TRBV20-1 and TRBJ2-3; no DNA is available, so the TRBD2 call from TCRdb remains unchecked. CDR1 is DFQATT and CDR2 is SNEGSKA in the germline V gene (reference sequence). CDR3 length equals 17 residues. This CDR3 reads CSAKGGASGRSTDTQYF.

By frequency, this clonotype is large. The V gene is TRBV14, the J gene TRBJ1-1. The CDR3 contains 13 residues. Germline V lookup: CDR1 SGHDN, CDR2 FVKESK. CDR3 residues: CASRSGGVTEAFF. Drawing the rest from reference TRBV14 and TRBJ1-1, the complete variable domain is EAGVTQFPSHSVIEKGQTVTLRCDPISGHDNLYWYRRVMGKEIKFLLHFVKESKQDESGMPNNRFLAERTGGTYSTLKVQPAELEDSGVYFCASRSGGVTEAFFGQGTRLTVV.

Measured by frequency, this clonotype is medium-sized. J is TRBJ2-7 and V is TRBV19; checking the TCRdb D call of TRBD2 is not possible without DNA. The V gene's germline CDR1 is LNHDA and CDR2 SQIVND (reference sequence). CDR3 length equals 14 residues. The CDR3: CASSPRTSSYEQYF.

J is TRBJ1-5 and V is TRBV11-2. CDR1 SGHAT and CDR2 FQNNGV come from the germline V gene. This CDR3 has 13 residues. The CDR3 is CASTTEPHQPQHF.

J is TRBJ2-3 and V is TRBV7-2; the D gene TCRdb calls, TRBD1, cannot be checked with no DNA. Per the germline V gene, CDR1 is SGHTA and CDR2 is FQGNSA. The CDR3 has 15 residues. The CDR3 reads CASRQTGVNTDTQYF.

V and J are TRBV10-3 and TRBJ2-1; TCRdb proposes TRBD2, but this gene call is untestable without DNA. The CDR3 runs 16 residues. Per germline, CDR1 ENHRY and CDR2 SYGVKD. This CDR3 reads CAISEGVAGFYNEQFF.

The rearrangement uses TRBV12-3 or TRBV12-4 and TRBJ2-5; with no DNA, the TCRdb D assignment of TRBD1 cannot be verified. The CDR3 consists of 15 residues. The CDR3 sequence is CASSYYTGGGETQYF.

The gene calls are TRBV18 and TRBJ1-6; the D call of TRBD1 rests on TCRdb alone, since no DNA is present to check it. CDR1 is KGHSH and CDR2 is LQKENI in the germline V gene. The CDR3 runs 16 residues. The CDR3 protein is CASSFQGVSYNSPLHF. The entire variable domain, with the rest obtained from reference TRBV18 and TRBJ1-6, is as follows: NAGVMQNPRHLVRRRGQEARLRCSPMKGHSHVYWYRQLPEEGLKFMVYLQKENIIDESGMPKERFSAEFPKEGPSILRIQQVVRGDSAAYFCASSFQGVSYNSPLHFGNGTRLTVT.

This clonotype is classed as medium-sized by frequency. J is TRBJ2-5 and V is TRBV6-5; TCRdb names TRBD1, which stays unverified in the absence of DNA. The CDR3 is made up of 11 amino acids. Germline CDR1 is MNHEY and CDR2 is SVGAGI. This CDR3 reads CASSRAETQYF.

The genes are TRBV20-1 and TRBJ2-3; TCRdb calls TRBD2, which cannot be checked without DNA. This CDR3 contains 16 residues. CDR1 and CDR2 from the germline V gene are DFQATT and SNEGSKA (reference sequence). The CDR3 here is CSAPQSWGVRTDTQYF.